These 8 T cell receptor beta chains were all obtained from the same sample, sequenced in a study of vaccination effects on CD4 cells after COVID-19 (dated by TCRdb to 2022 to 2024). Library generation was performed with the immunoSEQ multiplex PCR assay. Held by TCRdb, this immuneACCESS table contains in-frame sequences only and omits some clones. Under half of the omission traces to an unresolved V gene where checked; the cause of the rest is unknown. The sample contains about 34,000 clones, 73% of them found a single time. The ten top clones hold 30% to 40% of the sample. Their antigens are not known. To identify antigen-specific CD4+ T cell clonotypes by their expansion, the ViraFEST assay first stimulated PBMC with viral peptide pools and then applied TCR sequencing. After 10 to 11 days of culture, CD4+ T cells were isolated with the EasySep CD4+ T cell isolation kit. PCR-confirmed SARS-CoV-2 infection had occurred in convalescent patients between March and December 2020, before the Alpha, Beta and Delta variants emerged in the United States.

This sample comprised CD4+ T cells from PBMCs cultured with a peptide pool, obtained before COVID-19 vaccination. The receptors come from a human donor who had a prior SARS-CoV-2 infection.

The chain is built from TRBV7-9 and TRBJ1-2; 9 positions agree with TRBD1. CDR1 SEHNR and CDR2 FQNEAQ come from the germline V gene (reference sequence). The CDR3 length is 18 residues. The J segment lost 4 bases and the V segment lost 5 bases, leaving 17 bases of the junction unmatched. As DNA, the CDR3 is TGTGCCAGCAGCGGGACAGGGACTCCCCTTGGCCCTTTCTATGGCTACACCTTC. Its translation: CASSGTGTPLGPFYGYTF.

This clone was seen a few times. One end of the junction is discordant with germline, which a read error may explain. The chain is built from TRBV7-9 and TRBJ2-7; 11 bases line up with TRBD2. The CDR3 extends over 15 amino acids. CDR1 is SEHNR and CDR2 is FQNEAQ in the germline V gene (reference sequence). CDR3 sequence reads: CASRLASGGTYEQYF. The CDR3 coding sequence is TGTGCCAGCAGGTTAGCTAGCGGGGGGACCTACGAGCAGTACTTC.

This clone has more than one count but fewer than ten. This chain uses TRBV19 with TRBJ2-7; D may be TRBD1 (6 bases). V shed 5 bases and J shed 3 bases, with 14 bases lying between them. The CDR3 sequence is 14 residues long. CDR1 is LNHDA, CDR2 SQIVND, per germline (reference sequence). CDR3 in amino acids: CASSPTPDSYEQYF. DNA for the CDR3: TGTGCCAGTAGTCCGACCCCGGACAGCTACGAGCAGTACTTC.

The chain carries TRBV6-1 and TRBJ1-1; TRBD1 matches at 9 bases. The V segment lost 2 bases and the J segment 5 bases; nucleotides outside the gene matches: 9. The CDR3 has 16 residues. In germline, CDR1 is MNHNS, CDR2 SASEGT. CDR3 coding DNA: TGTGCCAGCAGTGAAAAACAGGGGGCTAGCGGTACTGAAGCTTTCTTT. Its protein product is CASSEKQGASGTEAFF.

The rearrangement links TRBV2 to TRBJ2-2; the D gene is possibly TRBD1 (7 bases). The germline CDR1 and CDR2 sequences are SNHLY and FYNNEI. The CDR3 consists of 16 residues. Trimming removed 7 bases at V and 7 bases at J, with 22 bases between. The CDR3 loop reads CASNLNPGGIGGELFF. The CDR3 DNA follows: TGTGCCAGCAATTTGAATCCAGGGGGGATCGGCGGGGAGCTGTTTTTT.

The chain recombines TRBV2 with TRBJ1-2; the D gene is possibly TRBD1 (5 bases). Germline CDR1 and CDR2: SNHLY and FYNNEI. This CDR3 has 12 amino acids. V shed 5 bases and J shed 4 bases, with 8 bases lying between them. CDR3 protein: CASSLDTYGYTF. In DNA form, the CDR3 reads TGTGCCAGCAGTTTGGACACCTATGGCTACACCTTC.

The chain recombines TRBV24-1 with TRBJ2-2, with 14 nucleotides matching TRBD2. J was trimmed by 7 bases and V by 5 bases; bases with no gene match: 5. The CDR3 sequence is 16 residues long. Germline CDR1 reads KGHDR; CDR2 reads SFDVKD. The CDR3 loop reads CATSGGTSGSVGELFF. CDR3 nucleotide sequence: TGTGCCACCAGTGGTGGGACTAGCGGGAGTGTCGGGGAGCTGTTTTTT.

V gene TRBV7-2 combines with J gene TRBJ2-1; possibly TRBD1 for D (5 bases). Trimming removed 5 bases at V and 0 bases at J, with 11 bases between. Germline lookup yields CDR1 SGHTA and CDR2 FQGNSA. CDR3 length equals 15 residues. The CDR3 loop reads CASSDWGSSYNEQFF. In nucleotides, the CDR3 is TGTGCCAGCAGCGATTGGGGCAGCTCCTACAATGAGCAGTTCTTC. Looking up the rest from reference TRBV7-2 and TRBJ2-1 gives the full variable domain: GAGVSQSPSNKVTEKGKDVELRCDPISGHTALYWYRQSLGQGLEFLIYFQGNSAPDKSGLPSDRFSAERTGGSVSTLTIQRTQQEDSAVYLCASSDWGSSYNEQFFGPGTRLTVL.